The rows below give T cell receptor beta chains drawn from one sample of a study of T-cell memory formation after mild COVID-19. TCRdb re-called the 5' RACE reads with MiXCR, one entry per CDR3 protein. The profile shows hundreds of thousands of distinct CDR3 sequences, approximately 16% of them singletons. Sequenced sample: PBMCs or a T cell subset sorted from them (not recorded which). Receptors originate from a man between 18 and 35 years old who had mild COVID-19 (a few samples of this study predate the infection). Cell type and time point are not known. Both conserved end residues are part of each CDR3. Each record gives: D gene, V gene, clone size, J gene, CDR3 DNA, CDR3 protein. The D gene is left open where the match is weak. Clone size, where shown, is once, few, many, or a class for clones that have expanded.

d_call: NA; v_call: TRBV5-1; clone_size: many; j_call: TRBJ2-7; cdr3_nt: TGCGCCAGCAGCTTTACAGGCGGGGACCTCTACGAGCAGTACTTC; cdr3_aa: CASSFTGGDLYEQYF
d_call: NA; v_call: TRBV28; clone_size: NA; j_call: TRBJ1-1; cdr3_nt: TGTGCCAGCTTCGGAGCTCCTGTCACTGAAGCTTTCTTT; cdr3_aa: CASFGAPVTEAFF
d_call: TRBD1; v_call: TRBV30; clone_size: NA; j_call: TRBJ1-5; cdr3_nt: TGTGCCTGGAGTCAGACAGGGGTCCAGCCCCAGCATTTT; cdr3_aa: CAWSQTGVQPQHF
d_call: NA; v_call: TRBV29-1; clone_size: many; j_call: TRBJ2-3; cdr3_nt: TGCAGCGTTACAGGCACAGATACGCAGTATTTT; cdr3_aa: CSVTGTDTQYF
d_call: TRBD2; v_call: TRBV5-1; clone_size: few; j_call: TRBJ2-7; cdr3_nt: TGCGCCAGCAGTTCCTGGACTAGCGGGGCCTACGAGCAGTACTTC; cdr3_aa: CASSSWTSGAYEQYF
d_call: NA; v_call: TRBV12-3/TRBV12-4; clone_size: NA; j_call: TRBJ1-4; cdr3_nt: TGTGCCAGCAGCCGAACCGGGAGATCACTGTTTTTT; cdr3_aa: CASSRTGRSLFF
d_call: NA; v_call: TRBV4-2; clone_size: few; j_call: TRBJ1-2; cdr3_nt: TGTGCCAGCAGCCAAGATTCGACAGTCTATGGCTACACCTTC; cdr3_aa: CASSQDSTVYGYTF
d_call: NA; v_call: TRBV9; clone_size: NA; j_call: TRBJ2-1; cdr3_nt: TGTGCCAGCAGCGTAGGAGTAGCCGACTCCTACAATGAGCAGTTCTTC; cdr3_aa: CASSVGVADSYNEQFF
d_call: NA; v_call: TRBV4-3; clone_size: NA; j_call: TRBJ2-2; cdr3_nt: TGCGCCAGCAGCCAAGGAATACCAGGGGAATCGTGGGGGGAGCTGTTTTTT; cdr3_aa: CASSQGIPGESWGELFF
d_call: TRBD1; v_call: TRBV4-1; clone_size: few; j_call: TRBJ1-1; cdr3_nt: TGCGCCAGCAGCCGAGACAGGGGAGGAATGGCTGAAGCTTTCTTT; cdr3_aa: CASSRDRGGMAEAFF
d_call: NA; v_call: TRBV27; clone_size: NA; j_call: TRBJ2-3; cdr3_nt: TGTGCCAGCAAGGGCTCCACAGATACGCAGTATTTT; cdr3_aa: CASKGSTDTQYF
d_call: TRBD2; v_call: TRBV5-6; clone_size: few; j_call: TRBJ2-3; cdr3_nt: TGTGCCAGCAGCTCCCTAGCGGGAACAGATACGCAGTATTTT; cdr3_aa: CASSSLAGTDTQYF
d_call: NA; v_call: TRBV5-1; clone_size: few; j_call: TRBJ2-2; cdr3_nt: TGCGCCAGCAGATCCGGGACACTTAACACCGGGGAGCTGTTTTTT; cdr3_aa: CASRSGTLNTGELFF
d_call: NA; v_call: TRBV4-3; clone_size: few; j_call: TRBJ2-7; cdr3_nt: TGCGCCAGCAGCCAGTTCAGGAACCCCTCGAGCGAGCAGTACTTC; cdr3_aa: CASSQFRNPSSEQYF
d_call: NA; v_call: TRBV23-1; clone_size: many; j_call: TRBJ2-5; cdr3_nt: TGCGCCAGGGTCCAAGAGACCCAGTACTTC; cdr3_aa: CARVQETQYF
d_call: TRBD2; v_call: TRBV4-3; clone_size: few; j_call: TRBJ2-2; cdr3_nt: TGCGCCAGCAGCCAAGAACCCCTAGCGGGGGACACCGGGGAGCTGTTTTTT; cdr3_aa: CASSQEPLAGDTGELFF
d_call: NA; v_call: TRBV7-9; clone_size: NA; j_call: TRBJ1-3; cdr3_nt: TGTGCCAGCAGGACCGGGGCCTCTGGAAACACCATATATTTT; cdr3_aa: CASRTGASGNTIYF
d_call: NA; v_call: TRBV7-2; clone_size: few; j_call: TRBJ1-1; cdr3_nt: TGTGCCAGCAGCCTACTAATATGGGGGGGCGCGGGCACTGAAGCTTTCTTT; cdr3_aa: CASSLLIWGGAGTEAFF
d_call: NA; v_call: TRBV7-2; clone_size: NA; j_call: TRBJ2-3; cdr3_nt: TGTGCCAGCAGACCGGGGGGCCGCACAGATACGCAGTATTTT; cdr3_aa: CASRPGGRTDTQYF
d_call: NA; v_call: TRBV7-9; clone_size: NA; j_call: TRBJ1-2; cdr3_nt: TGTGCCAGCAGCTTAGTACGGGAAAGAGGCTACACCTTC; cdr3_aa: CASSLVRERGYTF
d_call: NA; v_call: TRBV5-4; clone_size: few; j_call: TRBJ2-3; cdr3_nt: TGTGCCAGCAGCCTGGTGGGGACAACCGCTACAGATACGCAGTATTTT; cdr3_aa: CASSLVGTTATDTQYF
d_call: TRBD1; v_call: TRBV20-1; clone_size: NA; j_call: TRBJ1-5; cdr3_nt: TGCAGTGCTAGTGGGGGTCAGGGGGATCAGCCCCAGCATTTT; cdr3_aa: CSASGGQGDQPQHF
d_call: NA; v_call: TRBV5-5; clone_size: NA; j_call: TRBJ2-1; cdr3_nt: TGTGCCAGCAGCTCGCTCAGCGATGAGCAGTTCTTC; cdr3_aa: CASSSLSDEQFF
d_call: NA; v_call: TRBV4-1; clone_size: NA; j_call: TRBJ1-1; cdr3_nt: TGCGCCAGCAGCCAAGATCTCCGAACTGAAGCTTTCTTT; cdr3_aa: CASSQDLRTEAFF
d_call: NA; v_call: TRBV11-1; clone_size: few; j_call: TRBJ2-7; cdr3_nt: TGTGCCAGCAGCTTATCTGGGGTATACGAGCAGTACTTC; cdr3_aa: CASSLSGVYEQYF
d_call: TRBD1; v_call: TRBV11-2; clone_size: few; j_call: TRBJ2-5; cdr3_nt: TGTGCCAGCAGCCCATTGAGGGGGCGGGAGACCCAGTACTTC; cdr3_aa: CASSPLRGRETQYF
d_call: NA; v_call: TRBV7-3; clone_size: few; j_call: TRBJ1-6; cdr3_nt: TGTGCCAGCAGCTTCGCCTTCGCCAATTCACCCCTCCACTTT; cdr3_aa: CASSFAFANSPLHF
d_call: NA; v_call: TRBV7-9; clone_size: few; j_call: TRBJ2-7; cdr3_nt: TGTGCCAGCAGCCAACCCCAGGGGCCGGGGGTCGAGCAGTACTTC; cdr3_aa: CASSQPQGPGVEQYF
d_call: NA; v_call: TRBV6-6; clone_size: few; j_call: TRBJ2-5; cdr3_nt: TGTGCCACCCGTGGCGGGGGCGCCGGCGGAGAGACCCAGTACTTC; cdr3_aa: CATRGGGAGGETQYF
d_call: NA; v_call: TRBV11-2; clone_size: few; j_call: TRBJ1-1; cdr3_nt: TGTGCCAGCAGCACACGGCCTAAGCGCGCTGAAGCTTTCTTT; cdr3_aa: CASSTRPKRAEAFF
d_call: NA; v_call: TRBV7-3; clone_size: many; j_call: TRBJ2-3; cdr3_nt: TGTGCCAGCAGCTTAAGAGAGGGAGATACGCAGTATTTT; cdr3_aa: CASSLREGDTQYF
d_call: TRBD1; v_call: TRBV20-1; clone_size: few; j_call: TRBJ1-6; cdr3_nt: TGCAGTGCTAGAGATCTGGGCAGGGGGCTTTCACCCCTCCACTTT; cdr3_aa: CSARDLGRGLSPLHF
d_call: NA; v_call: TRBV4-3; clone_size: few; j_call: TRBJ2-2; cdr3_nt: TGCGCCAGCAGCCAAGAGGTCCTTACAGGCTCGAACACCGGGGAGCTGTTTTTT; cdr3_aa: CASSQEVLTGSNTGELFF